This T cell receptor (beta chain) was obtained from a study of response to subunit inactivated influenza vaccine. Study-wide results and caveats: Researchers suggested that each seasonal influenza vaccination recruits few new T cells.

TCRdb re-derived calls from the RT-PCR reads in MiXCR, one entry per CDR3 protein. The data show about 700,000 distinct CDR3 sequences, about 15% seen once. With regard to this clonotype: Its antigen remains unidentified.

The germline V and J ends were trimmed by 6 bases and 6 bases, with 18 bases remaining between them. This CDR3 is 15 amino acids long. In germline, CDR1 is SGHDN, CDR2 FVKESK. The chain employs TRBV14 and TRBJ2-1; possibly TRBD2 for D (6 bases). The source of this sequence is a man over 45 who received an inactivated influenza vaccine. The sample here was PBMCs from blood, taken 14 to 15 days before vaccination. The CDR3 DNA sequence: TGTGCCAGCAGTTCCCGGGGACTCGGTATCAATGAGCAGTTCTTC. Translation: CASSSRGLGINEQFF.